A selection of T cell receptor beta chains follows, all from one sample in a study of shared clonotypes between healthy human individuals. TCRdb's table, derived via immunoSEQ multiplex PCR, lists solely in-frame clones and lacks some. The sample lists 450,000 to 500,000 clones; around 80% were seen once. The sequenced sample was PBMCs. The source of these receptors is a woman between 40 and 50 years old in good health. Some clones in this sample may be carry-over from other donors' samples. The CDR3 runs from the conserved cysteine through the conserved F or W. A D gene is named only where the DNA matches it firmly. Only part of the rows carry a size: once, few, many, or a class if the clone is expanded.

clone size	D gene	V gene	J gene	CDR3 DNA	CDR3 protein
-	-	TRBV6-6	TRBJ1-1	TGTGCCAGCAGTTATAACAGGGCCGACACTGAAGCTTTCTTT	CASSYNRADTEAFF
-	-	TRBV14	TRBJ2-5	TGTGCCAGCAGCCAAGGGTTGGAAGAGACCCAGTACTTC	CASSQGLEETQYF
-	TRBD2	TRBV7-2	TRBJ2-1	TGTGCCAGCAGCTCTCCGGGACTAGCGGGAGGAGGGAACAATGAGCAATTCTTC	CASSSPGLAGGGNNEQFF
once	TRBD1	TRBV7-3	TRBJ2-2	TGTGCCAGCAGCCTAGGACAGGCCGGGGAGCTGTTTTTT	CASSLGQAGELFF
-	-	TRBV21-1	TRBJ2-2	TGTGCCAGCAGCAAAATCACCGGGGAGCTGTTTTTT	CASSKITGELFF
-	TRBD2	TRBV4-3	TRBJ2-1	TGCGCCAGCAGCCAGGGACTAGCGGGAGTCGATGGGGGAAATGAGCAGTTCTTC	CASSQGLAGVDGGNEQFF
-	-	TRBV5-1	TRBJ2-7	TGCGCCAGCCCGGAGGTGATTTACGAGCAGTACTTC	CASPEVIYEQYF
-	TRBD1	TRBV18	TRBJ2-7	TGTGCCAGCTCTCTACGGACAGGGGGCGCGATTCAGACCTACGAGCAGTACTTC	CASSLRTGGAIQTYEQYF
-	TRBD2	TRBV7-2	TRBJ2-1	TGTGCCAGCAGCTTAGTGGGGACTAGCGGATACAATGAGCAGTTCTTC	CASSLVGTSGYNEQFF
many	-	TRBV6-1	TRBJ1-5	TGTGCCAGCAGTGAATCCCAGGAACAGCCCCAGCATTTT	CASSESQEQPQHF
-	-	TRBV7-2	TRBJ2-1	TGTGCCAGCAGCTTAGGGTTCGACAATGAGCAGTTCTTC	CASSLGFDNEQFF
-	TRBD2	TRBV7-8	TRBJ2-1	TGTGCCAGCAGCTTGTTCGGGACTAGCGGGAGGAATGAGCAGTTCTTC	CASSLFGTSGRNEQFF
-	TRBD2	TRBV4-2	TRBJ2-7	TGTGCCAGCAGCCAAGATTGGGACTACACCTACGAGCAGTACTTC	CASSQDWDYTYEQYF
-	TRBD2	TRBV11-3	TRBJ2-3	TGTGCCAGCAGCTCCCCTACCCTAGCGGGAGGGGCGGATACGCAGTATTTT	CASSSPTLAGGADTQYF
few	-	TRBV27	TRBJ2-1	TGTGCCAGCAGGTGGGACCGCTACAATGAGCAGTTCTTC	CASRWDRYNEQFF
once	TRBD1	TRBV11-1	TRBJ2-2	TGTGCCAGCAGCTTAATTGGGACAGGGATCACCGGGGAGCTGTTTTTT	CASSLIGTGITGELFF
-	-	TRBV5-1	TRBJ1-6	TGCGCCAGCAGCTTGCTTGTAAGGCAGAATAATTCACCCCTCCACTTT	CASSLLVRQNNSPLHF
-	-	TRBV11-2	TRBJ1-3	TGTGCCAGCAGCTTAGGCAGGACAAACTATGGAAACACCATATATTTT	CASSLGRTNYGNTIYF
-	TRBD1	TRBV7-9	TRBJ2-7	TGTGCCAGCAGCCGCCCGACAGGGTACGAGCAGTACTTC	CASSRPTGYEQYF
-	-	TRBV7-3	TRBJ2-3	TGTGCCAGCAGCTTACGGGTGGTAGGTTCCACAGATACGCAGTATTTT	CASSLRVVGSTDTQYF
-	TRBD1	TRBV6-5	TRBJ2-5	TGTGCCAGCAGCCGGGACAGGGGTCCTCAGACCCAGTACTTC	CASSRDRGPQTQYF
-	-	TRBV5-6	TRBJ1-2	TGTGCCAGCAGCCCCGGAGCAGGAAACTATGGCTACACCTTC	CASSPGAGNYGYTF
-	-	TRBV2	TRBJ2-3	TGTGCCAGCAGTGAACTGTATAGCACAGATACGCAGTATTTT	CASSELYSTDTQYF
-	TRBD2	TRBV7-9	TRBJ2-7	TGTGCCAGCAGCTTAGCGGCTAGCGGGAGTTACGAGCAGTACTTC	CASSLAASGSYEQYF
-	TRBD2	TRBV4-1	TRBJ2-2	TGCGCCAGCAGCCGGTGGGCGGGAGAAAGGGGCGGGGAGCTGTTTTTT	CASSRWAGERGGELFF
-	-	TRBV7-2	TRBJ2-2	TGTGCCAGCAGCTTAGCTAAAGCTTCCGGGGAGCTGTTTTTT	CASSLAKASGELFF
-	-	TRBV5-4	TRBJ2-3	TGTGCCAGCAGCAACCAGGGGGGCCTCACAGATACGCAGTATTTT	CASSNQGGLTDTQYF
-	-	TRBV13	TRBJ2-4	TGTGCCAGCAGCCTGGGGCTAGTTCAAGGCCTAAGGTACATTCAGTACTTC	CASSLGLVQGLRYIQYF